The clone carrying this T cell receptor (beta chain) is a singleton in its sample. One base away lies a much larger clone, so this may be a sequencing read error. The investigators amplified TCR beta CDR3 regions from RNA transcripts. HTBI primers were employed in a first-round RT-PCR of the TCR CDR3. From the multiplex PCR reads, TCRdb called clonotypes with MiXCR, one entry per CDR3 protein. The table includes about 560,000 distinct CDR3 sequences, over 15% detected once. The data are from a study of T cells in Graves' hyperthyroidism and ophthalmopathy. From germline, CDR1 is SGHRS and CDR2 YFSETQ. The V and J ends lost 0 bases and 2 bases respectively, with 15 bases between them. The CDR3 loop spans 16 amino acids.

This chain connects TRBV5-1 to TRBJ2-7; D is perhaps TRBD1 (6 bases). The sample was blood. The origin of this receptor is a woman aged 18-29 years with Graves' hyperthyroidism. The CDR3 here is CASSLGGLASTYEQYF. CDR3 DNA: TGCGCCAGCAGCTTGGGGGGGCTTGCGAGTACCTACGAGCAGTACTTC. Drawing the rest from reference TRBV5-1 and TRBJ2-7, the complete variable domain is KAGVTQTPRYLIKTRGQQVTLSCSPISGHRSVSWYQQTPGQGLQFLFEYFSETQRNKGNFPGRFSGRQFSNSRSEMNVSTLELGDSALYLCASSLGGLASTYEQYFGPGTRLTVT.